One TCR beta chain is described in this entry. The sample belongs to a study of control samples from healthy donors and cancer patients. This CDR3 has 13 residues. Trimming took off 7 bases at V and 5 bases at J, with 10 bases between the two ends. In germline, CDR1 is KGHDR, CDR2 SFDVKD. Clones were sequenced by immunoSEQ multiplex PCR, and TCRdb holds only the in-frame ones, with some missing. There are about 80,000 clones in the sample; 70% to 90% occur only once, and more than 5.5% lies in the top ten. This chain links TRBV24-1 with TRBJ2-2; tentatively, D is TRBD2 (6 bases). Sequencing was carried out using blood. This TCR derives from a woman between 50 and 59 years old in good health. DNA for the CDR3: TGTGCCACCAGGGGACTGATAACCGGGGAGCTGTTTTTT. Encoded protein: CATRGLITGELFF.